The source of this TCR beta chain is a study of early T cells in non-severe SARS-CoV-2 infection. About the research overall: Bulk RNA from unsorted whole blood was sequenced; chains were unpaired. Overall study findings and caveats: Anti-spike CD8 responses were favored in VDJdb matching, and private and CD4 specificities were missed.

This CDR3 is 12 amino acids long. Trimming took 3 bases from V and 10 from J, leaving 10 bases between them. CDR1 is WNHNN and CDR2 is SYGVQD in the germline V gene (reference sequence). This clonotype came up a few times. The antigen is undetermined. Individual cDNA molecules were tagged with unique molecular identifiers. In TCRdb, the 5' RACE reads were re-called with MiXCR into one record per CDR3 protein. The sample has tens of thousands of distinct CDR3 sequences; 9% to 15% are singletons. V and J are TRBV10-1 and TRBJ2-1, with D unresolved. The specimen sequenced was whole blood. The sequence was collected from an adult who was a healthcare worker with PCR-confirmed SARS-CoV-2 infection or an uninfected control (not recorded which). CDR3 nucleotides: TGCGCCAGCAGTGATTCTGAGGTGGAGCAGTTCTTC. Amino acid sequence: CASSDSEVEQFF.